These 2 T cell receptor beta chains came from one sample sequenced in a study of cytomegalovirus exposure and HLA in healthy donors. The PCR used 60 Vbeta and 13 Jbeta primers. Sequencing was performed with immunoSEQ multiplex PCR; in TCRdb, only in-frame clones are kept and a portion is missing. The sample records about 100,000 clones, roughly 80% being singletons. Material: PBMCs. These receptors were obtained from a woman in her sixties or seventies in good health and CMV-seronegative.

This clone was seen once. The J gene is TRBJ2-7, the V gene TRBV10-3; 11 positions agree with TRBD1. CDR3 length: 15 amino acids. The V segment lost 2 bases and the J segment 3 bases; nucleotides outside the gene matches: 3. Germline V gene sequence: CDR1 ENHRY, CDR2 SYGVKD. CDR3 region: CAISEAGTGGYEQYF. The CDR3 DNA reads TGTGCCATCAGTGAGGCCGGGACAGGGGGCTACGAGCAGTACTTC.

This sequence joins TRBV7-2 and TRBJ2-1; possibly TRBD1 for D (6 bases). CDR3 length: 16 residues. In germline, CDR1 is SGHTA, CDR2 FQGNSA. The V and J ends lost 5 bases and 0 bases respectively, with 14 bases between them. CDR3 residues: CASSPSDSSSYNEQFF. The CDR3 DNA reads as TGTGCCAGCAGCCCCTCGGACAGTTCCTCCTACAATGAGCAGTTCTTC.